The next 8 T cell receptor beta chains were all read from a single sample in a study of control samples from healthy donors and cancer patients. Profiling relied on immunoSEQ multiplex PCR, and the TCRdb table lists in-frame clones only, not all of them. The table records some 140,000 clones, approximately 94% of them present only once. What was sequenced was blood. These receptor sequences come from a man aged 35 to 55 in good health.

V gene TRBV7-9 combines with J gene TRBJ1-2, with 7 bases matching TRBD1. V dropped 4 bases and J dropped 4; count of bases not matched to a gene: 6. CDR3 length: 14 amino acids. CDR1 is SEHNR, CDR2 FQNEAQ, per germline (reference sequence). CDR3 DNA: TGTGCCAGCAGCTCCGACACAGGGGTCTATGGCTACACCTTC. Translation: CASSSDTGVYGYTF.

The V gene is TRBV28, the J gene TRBJ1-6; D unresolved. The V end was cut by 6 bases, the J end by 7 bases, with 10 bases between. This CDR3 is built from 13 residues. Germline V CDR1 and CDR2: MDHEN, SYDVKM. This CDR3 reads CASRDRVNSPLHF. As DNA, the CDR3 is TGTGCCAGCAGGGACCGCGTAAATTCACCCCTCCACTTT.

This chain links TRBV9 with TRBJ1-4; possibly TRBD1 for D (5 bases). CDR1 SGDLS and CDR2 YYNGEE come from the germline V gene. Trimming removed 4 bases from V and 10 bases from J, with 26 bases in between. This CDR3 region has 17 residues. The CDR3 protein is CASSLSTGTPPSGKLFF. The CDR3 DNA sequence: TGTGCCAGCAGCCTCTCGACCGGGACCCCGCCATCAGGAAAACTGTTTTTT.

This chain uses TRBV24-1 with TRBJ2-3; 9 bases match TRBD1. The germline V gene has CDR1 KGHDR and CDR2 SFDVKD. V gave up 7 bases and J gave up 5 bases; unmatched junction bases: 6. The CDR3 spans 14 residues. For the CDR3, the DNA is TGTGCCACCAGATCGGACAGGGGTATAGATACGCAGTATTTT. Translated, it gives CATRSDRGIDTQYF.

The CDR3 here is CASSQDGNRWGMNTEAFF. The CDR3 DNA is TGTGCCAGCAGCCAAGATGGGAACCGCTGGGGAATGAACACTGAAGCTTTCTTT. This sequence joins TRBV4-2 and TRBJ1-1; D call uncertain. The V gene lost 0 bases and the J gene lost 0 bases, with 17 bases spanning the gap. In germline, CDR1 is LGHNA, CDR2 YNFKEQ. This CDR3 has 18 residues.

The gene calls are TRBV30 and TRBJ1-1, with unresolved D. V dropped 1 base and J dropped 2 bases, with 8 bases sitting between them. The germline CDR1 and CDR2 sequences are GTSNPN and SVGIG (reference sequence). The CDR3 consists of 13 residues. DNA of the CDR3: TGTGCCTGGAGTGCGGGTCTCAACACTGAAGCTTTCTTT. Translating gives CAWSAGLNTEAFF.

The chain employs TRBV3-1 (or the pseudogene TRBV3-2) and TRBJ2-7, with D perhaps being TRBD1 or TRBD2 (6 bases each). Germline values: CDR1 LGHDT, CDR2 YNNKEL (reference sequence). With 0 bases removed from V and 0 bases from J, the gap between germline ends came to 9 bases. This CDR3 region has 15 residues. Here the CDR3 reads CASSQEGGTSYEQYF. The CDR3 DNA reads as TGTGCCAGCAGCCAAGAGGGGGGCACCTCCTACGAGCAGTACTTC.

This sequence joins TRBV12-3 or TRBV12-4 and TRBJ2-7, with D maybe TRBD2 (6 bases). This CDR3 is 12 amino acids long. V lost 6 bases, J lost 4 bases, and 10 bases lay in between. CDR3 bases: TGTGCCAGCAGCCGACTAGTTTACGAGCAGTACTTC. The encoded protein is CASSRLVYEQYF.